The next 19 T cell receptor beta chains were all read from a single sample in a study of blood T cell repertoires in COVID-19. Libraries were prepared by immunoSEQ multiplex PCR; TCRdb keeps only in-frame clonotypes and omits some of them. Of about 280,000 clones listed, around 86% are singletons. The sequenced sample consisted of peripheral blood. The origin of the receptors is a man aged 45-60 years with acute or convalescent COVID-19.

This rearrangement joins TRBV2 to TRBJ1-4; D may be TRBD1 (6 bases). The germline gives CDR1 SNHLY, CDR2 FYNNEI. The V end was cut by 5 bases, the J end by 1 base, with 14 bases between. The CDR3 extends over 16 amino acids. The CDR3, as DNA: TGTGCCAGCAGTAAGAGCCTAGGGGGAACTAATGAAAAACTGTTTTTT. Protein: CASSKSLGGTNEKLFF.

CDR3 DNA sequence: TGTGCCAGCAGCTCCGGGACATATGGCTACACCTTC. Its translation: CASSSGTYGYTF. This chain connects TRBV3-1 (or the pseudogene TRBV3-2) to TRBJ1-2; weak D call: TRBD1 (6 bases). Per the germline V gene, CDR1 is LGHDT and CDR2 is YNNKEL (reference sequence). V was cut by 5 bases and J by 5 bases, with 9 bases left in between. The CDR3 sequence is 12 residues long.

V gene TRBV6-1 combines with J gene TRBJ2-4; the D gene is possibly TRBD2 (5 bases). This CDR3 region has 13 residues. Per the germline V gene, CDR1 is MNHNS and CDR2 is SASEGT. V was trimmed by 1 base and J by 15 bases, leaving 16 bases between them. The CDR3 here is CASSEDVRGFGYF. CDR3 coding DNA: TGTGCCAGCAGTGAAGATGTTCGGGGATTTGGGTACTTC.

This clone turned up a few times. The chain combines TRBV6-5 with TRBJ2-1, with TRBD1 identical over 11 bases. There are 15 residues in the CDR3. V dropped 7 bases and J dropped 7; count of bases not matched to a gene: 9. The germline CDR1 and CDR2 sequences are MNHEY and SVGAGI. CDR3 DNA sequence: TGTGCCAGCACCGACCGGGACAGGGGGAGTAATGAGCAGTTCTTC. Translating gives CASTDRDRGSNEQFF.

This chain joins TRBV6-5 and TRBJ2-7, with TRBD1 matching over 7 bases. This CDR3 comprises 14 residues. From germline, CDR1 is MNHEY and CDR2 SVGAGI. V lost 6 bases and J lost 3; bases outside the gene matches: 8. This chain's CDR3 is CASRPQRGHYEQYF. The CDR3 DNA follows: TGTGCCAGCAGACCTCAAAGGGGGCACTACGAGCAGTACTTC.

The chain couples TRBV6-5 to TRBJ1-5; D call uncertain. Between the trimmed V and J ends, which lost 6 bases and 4 bases, there was a span of 10 bases. CDR1 is MNHEY and CDR2 is SVGAGI in the germline V gene. This CDR3 comprises 13 residues. CDR3 amino acids: CASSPRSNQPQHF. In DNA, the CDR3 is TGTGCCAGCAGCCCGCGGTCAAATCAGCCCCAGCATTTT.

The rearrangement uses TRBV6-5 and TRBJ1-6; D gene uncertain. Germline CDR1 reads MNHEY; CDR2 reads SVGAGI. V gave up 5 bases and J gave up 5 bases, with 4 bases separating them. The CDR3 runs to 12 residues. The CDR3 DNA follows: TGTGCCAGCAGTAACAATAATTCACCCCTCCACTTT. This translates into CASSNNNSPLHF.

This chain uses TRBV3-1 (or the pseudogene TRBV3-2) with TRBJ1-4, with D unclear. V was clipped by 1 base and J by 11 bases, with 11 bases between them. The CDR3 covers 13 residues. From germline, CDR1 is LGHDT and CDR2 YNNKEL (reference sequence). The CDR3 is CASSQVGPDKLFF. The CDR3 nucleotides read TGTGCCAGCAGCCAAGTGGGCCCCGACAAACTGTTTTTT.

This sequence joins TRBV28 and TRBJ2-1; 10 bases fit TRBD2. The CDR3 has 17 residues. V trimming: 7 bases; J trimming: 5 bases; junction bases outside the gene matches: 14. Looked up from germline, CDR1 is MDHEN and CDR2 is SYDVKM. The CDR3 loop reads CASNPSAGGGQNNEQFF. The CDR3 region has the DNA TGTGCCAGCAACCCCTCAGCGGGAGGGGGACAGAACAATGAGCAGTTCTTC.

This clone was counted once. The J gene is TRBJ1-6, the V gene TRBV7-2; TRBD1 matches 7 bases. CDR1 SGHTA and CDR2 FQGNSA come from the germline V gene. The CDR3 totals 15 residues. Trimming at V came to 5 bases and at J to 4 bases, leaving 5 bases not matched to a gene. As DNA, the CDR3 is TGTGCCAGCAGCACCAGGACAGGATATAATTCACCCCTCCACTTT. Its protein product is CASSTRTGYNSPLHF.

The V call is TRBV7-9, the J call TRBJ1-6, with D hard to call. The germline V and J ends were trimmed by 6 bases and 7 bases, with 16 bases remaining between them. CDR1 and CDR2 (germline): SEHNR, FQNEAQ (reference sequence). CDR3 length equals 15 residues. For the CDR3, the DNA is TGTGCCAGCAGGTCCCAGGCCACTGGGAATTCACCCCTCCACTTT. This sequence encodes CASRSQATGNSPLHF. The full variable domain, completed using reference TRBV7-9 and TRBJ1-6, is DTGVSQNPRHKITKRGQNVTFRCDPISEHNRLYWYRQTLGQGPEFLTYFQNEAQLEKSRLLSDRFSAERPKGSFSTLEIQRTEQGDSAMYLCASRSQATGNSPLHFGNGTRLTVT.

The J gene is TRBJ1-2, the V gene TRBV19; TRBD1 might be the D (5 bases). The V end was cut by 4 bases, the J end by 6 bases, with 12 bases between. Per germline, CDR1 LNHDA and CDR2 SQIVND (reference sequence). The length of the CDR3 is 13 residues. CDR3 sequence (DNA): TGTGCCAGTAGTACCCGGGGAGGGGATGGCTACACCTTC. This sequence encodes CASSTRGGDGYTF.

This rearrangement joins TRBV18 to TRBJ1-1; D possibly corresponds to TRBD1 (5 bases). V lost 2 bases and J lost 4, with 14 bases in between. Germline V gene sequence: CDR1 KGHSH, CDR2 LQKENI. This CDR3 is 15 amino acids long. Here the CDR3 reads CASSPYGVGGTEAFF. As DNA, the CDR3 is TGTGCCAGCTCACCATATGGGGTGGGGGGCACTGAAGCTTTCTTT.

V and J are TRBV25-1 and TRBJ1-5; 10 bases agree with TRBD1. The CDR3 runs to 13 residues. The germline V gene encodes CDR1 MGHDK and CDR2 SYGVNS. V lost 6 bases to trimming and J lost 7 bases; unmatched junction nucleotides: 3. CDR3 coding DNA: TGTGCCAGCAGGGGGACAGGGGACCAGCCCCAGCATTTT. Translation gives CASRGTGDQPQHF.

The chain uses TRBV12-3 or TRBV12-4 and TRBJ2-1, with 8 bases aligning to TRBD1. The CDR3 runs 13 residues. The trim removed 3 bases at V and 8 bases at J, leaving 3 bases unmatched. The CDR3 here is CASSFPGGHEQFF. CDR3 bases: TGTGCCAGCAGTTTCCCAGGGGGCCATGAGCAGTTCTTC.

The V and J genes are TRBV19 and TRBJ1-2, with D possibly TRBD1 on 6 matching bases. The ends were cut back, 11 bases at V and 7 bases at J, with 20 bases in the middle. Germline V lookup: CDR1 LNHDA, CDR2 SQIVND (reference sequence). This CDR3 region has 13 residues. CDR3 region: CAAAGTLLSGYTF. The CDR3 DNA reads as TGTGCCGCGGCCGGGACACTTCTCTCTGGCTACACCTTC. Combining the CDR3 with reference TRBV19 and TRBJ1-2 gives the whole variable domain DGGITQSPKYLFRKEGQNVTLSCEQNLNHDAMYWYRQDPGQGLRLIYYSQIVNDFQKGDIAEGYSVSREKKESFPLTVTSAQKNPTAFYLCAAAGTLLSGYTFGSGTRLTVV.

The chain couples TRBV27 to TRBJ1-1, with TRBD1 identical over 7 bases. The V and J ends lost 8 bases and 8 bases, in that order; junction bases with no gene match: 5. The germline V gene has CDR1 MNHEY and CDR2 SMNVEV (reference sequence). There are 11 residues in the CDR3. CDR3 sequence reads: CASSTGPEAFF. The DNA of the CDR3 is TGTGCCAGCTCGACAGGGCCAGAAGCTTTCTTT.

V usage is TRBV6-1 and J usage is TRBJ1-4; no definite D call. Germline CDR1 MNHNS, CDR2 SASEGT. The ends were cut back, 2 bases at V and 8 bases at J, with 15 bases in the middle. This CDR3 has 15 residues. The CDR3: CASSESPGGWEKLFF. The CDR3 DNA reads as TGTGCCAGCAGTGAATCTCCGGGTGGTTGGGAAAAACTGTTTTTT.

This clone was counted a single time. The V gene is TRBV4-1, the J gene TRBJ1-1; D may be TRBD1 (6 bases). The germline V gene encodes CDR1 MGHRA and CDR2 YSYEKL. V was pared by 6 bases and J by 0 bases, with 14 bases between. The CDR3 loop spans 15 amino acids. CDR3 coding DNA: TGCGCCAGCAGTCTCCGGGACATAGTGAACACTGAAGCTTTCTTT. It codes for CASSLRDIVNTEAFF.